This T cell receptor (beta chain) was identified in a study of T cells in Graves' hyperthyroidism and ophthalmopathy. Per germline, CDR1 SNHLY and CDR2 FYNNEI. The CDR3 loop spans 13 amino acids. V gave up 6 bases and J gave up 0 bases, with 6 bases separating them. This clonotype came up many times. PBMCs were obtained from 10 ml fresh peripheral blood. TCR beta CDR3 regions were amplified from RNA transcripts. The HTBI set primed first-round TCR CDR3 RT-PCR. TCRdb itself ran the multiplex PCR reads through MiXCR, one entry per CDR3 protein. Found here are some 510,000 distinct CDR3 sequences, about 20% of them singletons; the top ten hold more than 25%.

The sequencing input was blood. This clonotype originated in a man between 18 and 29 years old with Graves' hyperthyroidism. The chain joins TRBV2 to TRBJ1-3, with D hard to call. This CDR3 is CASSRSSGNTIYF. The DNA of the CDR3 is TGTGCCAGCAGCAGGAGCTCTGGAAACACCATATATTTT.